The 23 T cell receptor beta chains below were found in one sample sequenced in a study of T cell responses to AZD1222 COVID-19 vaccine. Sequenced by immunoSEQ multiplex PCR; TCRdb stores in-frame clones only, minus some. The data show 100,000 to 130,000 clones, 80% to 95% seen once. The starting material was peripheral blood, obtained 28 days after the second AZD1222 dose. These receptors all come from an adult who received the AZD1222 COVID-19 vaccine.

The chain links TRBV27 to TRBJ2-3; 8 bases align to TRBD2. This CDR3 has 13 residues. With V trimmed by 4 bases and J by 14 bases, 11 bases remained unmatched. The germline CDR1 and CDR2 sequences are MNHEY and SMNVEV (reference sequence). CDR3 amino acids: CASSWNGGGVWYF. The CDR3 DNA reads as TGTGCCAGCAGTTGGAACGGGGGGGGCGTGTGGTATTTT.

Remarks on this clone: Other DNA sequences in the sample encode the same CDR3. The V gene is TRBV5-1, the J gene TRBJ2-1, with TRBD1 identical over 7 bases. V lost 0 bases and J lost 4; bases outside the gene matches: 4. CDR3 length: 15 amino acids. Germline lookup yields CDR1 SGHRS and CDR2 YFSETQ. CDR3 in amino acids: CASSLGQGPYNEQFF. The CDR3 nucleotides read TGCGCCAGCAGCTTGGGACAGGGACCTTACAATGAGCAGTTCTTC.

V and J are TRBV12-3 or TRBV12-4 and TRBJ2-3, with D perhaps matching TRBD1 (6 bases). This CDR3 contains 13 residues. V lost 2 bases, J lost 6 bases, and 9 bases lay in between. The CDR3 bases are TGTGCCAGCAGTTTAAGGGACATTGATACGCAGTATTTT. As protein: CASSLRDIDTQYF.

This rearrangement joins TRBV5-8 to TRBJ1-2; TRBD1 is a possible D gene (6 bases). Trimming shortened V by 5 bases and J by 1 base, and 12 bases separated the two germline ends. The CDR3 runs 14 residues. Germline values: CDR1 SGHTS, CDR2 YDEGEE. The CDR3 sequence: CASRSGHLNYGYTF. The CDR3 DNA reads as TGTGCCAGCAGGTCGGGACACCTTAACTATGGCTACACCTTC.

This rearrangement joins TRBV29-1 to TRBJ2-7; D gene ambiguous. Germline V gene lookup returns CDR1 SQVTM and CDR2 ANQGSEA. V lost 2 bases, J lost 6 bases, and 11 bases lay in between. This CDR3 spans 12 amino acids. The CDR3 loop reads CSVELSGSEQYF. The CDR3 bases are TGCAGCGTTGAACTGTCAGGTTCCGAGCAGTACTTC.

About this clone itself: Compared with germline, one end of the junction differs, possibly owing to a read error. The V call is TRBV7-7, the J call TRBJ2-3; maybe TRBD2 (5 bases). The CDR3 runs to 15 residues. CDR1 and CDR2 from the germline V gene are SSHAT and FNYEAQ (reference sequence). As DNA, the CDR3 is TGTGCTAGCAGCCCCAGCGGCTTCGGCACAGATACGCAGTATTTT. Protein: CASSPSGFGTDTQYF.

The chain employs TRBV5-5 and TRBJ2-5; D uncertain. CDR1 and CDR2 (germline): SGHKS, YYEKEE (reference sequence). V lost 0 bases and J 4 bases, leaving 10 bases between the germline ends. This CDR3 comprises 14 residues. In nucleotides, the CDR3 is TGTGCCAGCAGCTTGGTACCGTGGGGAGAGACCCAGTACTTC. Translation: CASSLVPWGETQYF. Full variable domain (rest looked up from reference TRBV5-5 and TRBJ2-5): DAGVTQSPTHLIKTRGQQVTLRCSPISGHKSVSWYQQVLGQGPQFIFQYYEKEERGRGNFPDRFSARQFPNYSSELNVNALLLGDSALYLCASSLVPWGETQYFGPGTRLLVL.

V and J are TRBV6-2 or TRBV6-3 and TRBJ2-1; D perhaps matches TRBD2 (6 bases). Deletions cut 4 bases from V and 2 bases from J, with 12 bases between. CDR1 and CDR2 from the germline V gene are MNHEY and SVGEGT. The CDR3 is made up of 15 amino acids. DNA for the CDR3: TGTGCCAGCAGTTTGACTAGATTTACCTACAATGAGCAGTTCTTC. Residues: CASSLTRFTYNEQFF.

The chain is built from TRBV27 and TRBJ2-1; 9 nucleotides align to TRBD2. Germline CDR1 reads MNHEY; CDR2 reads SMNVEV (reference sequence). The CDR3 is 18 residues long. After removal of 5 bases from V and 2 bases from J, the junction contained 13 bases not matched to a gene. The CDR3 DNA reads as TGTGCCAGCAGTCCCCTGACTAGCGGAGTCGACACCTACAATGAGCAGTTCTTC. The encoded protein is CASSPLTSGVDTYNEQFF.

The CDR3 spells CASAPGVSSYEQYF. Here the CDR3 DNA reads TGTGCCAGCGCCCCGGGAGTTAGCTCCTACGAGCAGTACTTC. This chain joins TRBV6-1 and TRBJ2-7, with D perhaps matching TRBD2 (6 bases). V dropped 8 bases and J dropped 0 bases, with 14 bases sitting between them. Germline V gene sequence: CDR1 MNHNS, CDR2 SASEGT. The CDR3 totals 14 residues.

CDR3 DNA: TGTGCCAGCAGTTTCCCCCTTAGGAGTCAGCCCCAGCATTTT. Translated: CASSFPLRSQPQHF. This sequence joins TRBV27 and TRBJ1-5; D not resolved. The CDR3 extends over 14 amino acids. Germline CDR1 and CDR2: MNHEY and SMNVEV (reference sequence). V was shortened by 3 bases and J by 6 bases, with 12 bases between the two germline ends.

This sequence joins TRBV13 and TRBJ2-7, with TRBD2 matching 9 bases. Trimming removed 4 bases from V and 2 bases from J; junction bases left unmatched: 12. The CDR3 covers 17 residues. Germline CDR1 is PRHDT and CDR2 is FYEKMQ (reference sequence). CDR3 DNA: TGTGCCAGCAGCTCTCGAGTCCCTAGCGGGACTACCTACGAGCAGTACTTC. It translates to CASSSRVPSGTTYEQYF. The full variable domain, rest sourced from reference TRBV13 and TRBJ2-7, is AAGVIQSPRHLIKEKRETATLKCYPIPRHDTVYWYQQGPGQDPQFLISFYEKMQSDKGSIPDRFSAQQFSDYHSELNMSSLELGDSALYFCASSSRVPSGTTYEQYFGPGTRLTVT.

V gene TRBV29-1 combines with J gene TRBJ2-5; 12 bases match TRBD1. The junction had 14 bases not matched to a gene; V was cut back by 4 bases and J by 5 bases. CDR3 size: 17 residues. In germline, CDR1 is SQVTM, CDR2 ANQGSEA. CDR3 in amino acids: CSVVLDRGTGGWETQYF. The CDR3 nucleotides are TGCAGCGTTGTCCTGGACCGCGGGACAGGGGGCTGGGAGACCCAGTACTTC.

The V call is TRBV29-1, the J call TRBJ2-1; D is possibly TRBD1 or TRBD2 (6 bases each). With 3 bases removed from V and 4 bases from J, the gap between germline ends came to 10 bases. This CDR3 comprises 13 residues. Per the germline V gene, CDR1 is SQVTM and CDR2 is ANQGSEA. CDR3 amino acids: CSVDEGGYNEQFF. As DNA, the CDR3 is TGCAGCGTTGATGAGGGGGGTTACAATGAGCAGTTCTTC.

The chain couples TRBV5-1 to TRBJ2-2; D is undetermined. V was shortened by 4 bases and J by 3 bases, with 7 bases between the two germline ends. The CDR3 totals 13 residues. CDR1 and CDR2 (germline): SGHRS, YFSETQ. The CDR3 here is CASSRDDTGELFF. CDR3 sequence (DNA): TGCGCCAGCAGCAGGGATGACACCGGGGAGCTGTTTTTT.

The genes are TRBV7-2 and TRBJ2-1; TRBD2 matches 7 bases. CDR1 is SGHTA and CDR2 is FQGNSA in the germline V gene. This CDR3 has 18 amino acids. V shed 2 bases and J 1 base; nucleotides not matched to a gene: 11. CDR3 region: CASSLTIPSGSSYNEQFF. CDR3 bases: TGTGCCAGCAGCTTAACGATCCCTAGCGGTTCTTCCTACAATGAGCAGTTCTTC.

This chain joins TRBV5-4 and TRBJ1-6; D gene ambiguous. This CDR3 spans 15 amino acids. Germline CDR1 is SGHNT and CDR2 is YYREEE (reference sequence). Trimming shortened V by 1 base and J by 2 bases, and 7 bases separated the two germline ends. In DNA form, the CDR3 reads TGTGCCAGCAGCTTGAGCAGCCCCTATAATTCACCCCTCCACTTT. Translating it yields CASSLSSPYNSPLHF.

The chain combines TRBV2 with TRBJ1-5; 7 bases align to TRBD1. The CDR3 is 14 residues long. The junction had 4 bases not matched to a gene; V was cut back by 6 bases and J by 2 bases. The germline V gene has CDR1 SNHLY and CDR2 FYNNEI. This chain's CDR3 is CASSRTGGNQPQHF. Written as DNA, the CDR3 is TGTGCCAGCAGCAGGACAGGCGGCAATCAGCCCCAGCATTTT.

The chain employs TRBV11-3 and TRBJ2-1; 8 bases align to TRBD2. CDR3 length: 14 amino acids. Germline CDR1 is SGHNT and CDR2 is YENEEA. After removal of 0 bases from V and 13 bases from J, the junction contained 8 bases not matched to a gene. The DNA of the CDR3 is TGTGCCAGCAGCTTAGAGGGGGCTAGCGGGTTCCAGTTCTTC. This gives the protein CASSLEGASGFQFF.

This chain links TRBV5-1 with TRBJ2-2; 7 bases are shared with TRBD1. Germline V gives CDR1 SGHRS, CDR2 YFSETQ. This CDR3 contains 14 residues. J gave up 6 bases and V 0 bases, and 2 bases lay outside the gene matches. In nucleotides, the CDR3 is TGCGCCAGCAGCTTGGACAGGGGCCCCGGGGAGCTGTTTTTT. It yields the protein CASSLDRGPGELFF.

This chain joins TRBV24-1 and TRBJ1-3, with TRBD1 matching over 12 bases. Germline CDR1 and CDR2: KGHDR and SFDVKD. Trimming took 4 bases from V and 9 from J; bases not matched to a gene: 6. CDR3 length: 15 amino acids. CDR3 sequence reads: CATSDPGQGAGTIYF. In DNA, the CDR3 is TGTGCCACCAGTGACCCGGGACAGGGGGCGGGCACCATATATTTT.

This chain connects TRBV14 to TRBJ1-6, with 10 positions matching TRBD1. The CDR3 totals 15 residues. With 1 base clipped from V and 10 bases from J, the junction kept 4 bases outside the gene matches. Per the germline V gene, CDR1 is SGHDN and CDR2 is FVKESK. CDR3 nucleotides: TGTGCCAGCAGCCAAGTGACAGGGGGCGGATCACCCCTCCACTTT. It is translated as CASSQVTGGGSPLHF.

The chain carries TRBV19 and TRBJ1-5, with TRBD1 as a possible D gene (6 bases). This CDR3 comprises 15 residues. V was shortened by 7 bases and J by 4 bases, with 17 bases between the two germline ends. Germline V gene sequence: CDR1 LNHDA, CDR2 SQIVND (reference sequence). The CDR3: CASTFAGQKNQPQHF. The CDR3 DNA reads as TGTGCCAGTACTTTTGCGGGACAAAAAAATCAGCCCCAGCATTTT.